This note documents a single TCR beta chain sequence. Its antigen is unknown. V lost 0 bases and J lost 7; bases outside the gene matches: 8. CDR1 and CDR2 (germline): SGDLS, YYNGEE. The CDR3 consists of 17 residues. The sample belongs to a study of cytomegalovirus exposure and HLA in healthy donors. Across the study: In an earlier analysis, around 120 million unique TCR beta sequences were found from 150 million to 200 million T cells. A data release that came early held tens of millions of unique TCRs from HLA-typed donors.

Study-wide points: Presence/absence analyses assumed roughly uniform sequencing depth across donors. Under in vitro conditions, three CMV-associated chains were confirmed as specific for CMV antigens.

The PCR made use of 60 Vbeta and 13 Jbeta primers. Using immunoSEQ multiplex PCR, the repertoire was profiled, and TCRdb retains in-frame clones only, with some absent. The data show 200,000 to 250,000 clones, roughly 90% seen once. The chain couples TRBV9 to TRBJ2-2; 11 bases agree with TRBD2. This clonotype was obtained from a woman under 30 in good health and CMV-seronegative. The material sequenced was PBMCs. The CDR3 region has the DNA TGTGCCAGCAGCGTAGCTGATCGGACTAGCGGGTTCGGGGAGCTGTTTTTT. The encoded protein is CASSVADRTSGFGELFF.